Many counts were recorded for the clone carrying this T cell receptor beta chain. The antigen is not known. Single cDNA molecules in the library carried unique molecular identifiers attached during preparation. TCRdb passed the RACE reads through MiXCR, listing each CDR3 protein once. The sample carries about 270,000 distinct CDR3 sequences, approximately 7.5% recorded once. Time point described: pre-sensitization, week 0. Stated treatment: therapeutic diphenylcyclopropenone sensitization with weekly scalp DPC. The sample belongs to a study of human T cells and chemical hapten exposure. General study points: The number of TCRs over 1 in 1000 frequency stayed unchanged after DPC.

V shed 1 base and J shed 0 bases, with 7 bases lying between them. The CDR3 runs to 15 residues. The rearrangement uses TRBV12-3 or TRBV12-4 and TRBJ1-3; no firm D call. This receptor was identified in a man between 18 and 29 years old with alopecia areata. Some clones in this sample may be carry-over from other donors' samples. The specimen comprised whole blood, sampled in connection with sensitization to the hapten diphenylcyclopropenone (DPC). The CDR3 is CASSLGALSGNTIYF. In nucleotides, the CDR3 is TGTGCCAGCAGTTTAGGGGCACTCTCTGGAAACACCATATATTTT.